Below, one T cell receptor beta chain is given with its context. Germline lookup yields CDR1 SGHTA and CDR2 FQGNSA. This CDR3 is 15 amino acids long. The J segment lost 5 bases and the V segment lost 2 bases, leaving 6 bases of the junction unmatched. This record comes from a study of T cell changes during pregnancy in multiple sclerosis. This table comes from immunoSEQ multiplex PCR, and its TCRdb copy is limited to in-frame clones, with some not included. The sample lists around 69,000 clones, around nine tenths occurring once. This sample comprised peripheral blood, obtained in the third trimester of pregnancy. V gene TRBV7-2 combines with J gene TRBJ2-3; TRBD2 agrees at 8 bases. The TCR sequence derives from a female donor with multiple sclerosis, enrolled in a pregnancy study. CDR3 sequence reads: CASSLSTLAGDTQYF. CDR3 sequence (DNA): TGTGCCAGCAGCTTATCCACGCTAGCGGGAGATACGCAGTATTTT.